The present TCR beta chain was sequenced within a study of shared clonotypes between healthy human individuals. As processed by the authors: ImmunoSEQ gave junction-only sequences without quality scores, so filtering differed. Libraries were prepared by immunoSEQ multiplex PCR; TCRdb keeps only in-frame clonotypes and omits some of them. The V and J calls and clone size are taken from that table; D and trimming were inferred from the DNA. The sample lists nearly 1 million clones; about 80% were seen once. CDR1 and CDR2 from the germline V gene are LGHNA and YSLEER. CDR3 length: 15 amino acids. V was pared by 3 bases and J by 4 bases, with 7 bases of the junction left unmatched.

The clonotype originates from a man between 18 and 29 years old in good health. The rearrangement joins TRBV4-3 to TRBJ2-5; 8 bases match TRBD1. Sequenced sample: memory CD4+ T cells sorted from blood. Subset described: CD45RA-negative fraction. CDR3 amino acids: CASSQTRQGPETQYF. CDR3 bases: TGCGCCAGCAGCCAGACCCGACAGGGGCCAGAGACCCAGTACTTC.